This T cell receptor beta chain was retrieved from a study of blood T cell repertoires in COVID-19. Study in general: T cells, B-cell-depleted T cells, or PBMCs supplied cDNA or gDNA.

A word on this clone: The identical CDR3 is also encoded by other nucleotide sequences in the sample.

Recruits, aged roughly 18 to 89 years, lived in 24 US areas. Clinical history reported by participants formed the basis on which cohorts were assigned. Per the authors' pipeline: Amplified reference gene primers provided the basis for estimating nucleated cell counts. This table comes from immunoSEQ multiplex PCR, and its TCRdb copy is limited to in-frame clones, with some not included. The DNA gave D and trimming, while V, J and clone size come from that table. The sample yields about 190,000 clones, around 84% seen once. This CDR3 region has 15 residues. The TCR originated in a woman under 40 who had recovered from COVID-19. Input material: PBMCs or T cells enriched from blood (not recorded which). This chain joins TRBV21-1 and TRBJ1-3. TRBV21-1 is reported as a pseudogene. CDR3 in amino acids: CASNHCPRRGNTIYF. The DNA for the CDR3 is TGTGCCAGCAATCACTGCCCCCGAAGAGGGAACACCATATATTTT.